This T cell receptor beta chain stems from a study of blood T cell repertoires in COVID-19. Study details: Specimens from acute and convalescent COVID-19 originated in the United States, Italy and Spain. T cells, B-cell-depleted T cells, or PBMCs supplied cDNA or gDNA.

Original analysis: Cell counts per sample came from amplifying reference gene primers. The data were produced by immunoSEQ multiplex PCR, yet TCRdb's version contains in-frame clones alone and is incomplete. D and trimming were read from the DNA, whereas the V and J calls and clone size are those reported in that table. The sample records 100,000 to 150,000 clones, around 87% being singletons. The ends were cut back, 5 bases at V and 0 bases at J, with 11 bases in the middle. CDR3 length: 15 residues. CDR1 and CDR2 (germline): SGHVS, FQNEAQ. The sequence derives from a woman aged 60-75 years with acute or convalescent COVID-19. The sample was peripheral blood. The chain carries TRBV7-8 and TRBJ1-3; D is unclear. CDR3 DNA sequence: TGTGCCAGCAGCGCCCTTAGGAGCTCTGGAAACACCATATATTTT. Encoded protein: CASSALRSSGNTIYF.